This entry concerns a single T cell receptor beta chain. These data originate in a study of blood T cell repertoires in COVID-19. On the study more broadly: The United States, Italy and Spain supplied acute and convalescent COVID-19 samples. The analysed material was cDNA or gDNA that came from T cells, B-cell-depleted T cells, or PBMCs.

V shed 6 bases, J shed 5 bases, and the junction held 9 bases outside the gene matches. The CDR3 extends over 14 amino acids. Germline CDR1 MDHEN, CDR2 SYDVKM. Data came from immunoSEQ multiplex PCR; TCRdb stores just in-frame clones and leaves some out. The sample records approximately 91,000 clones, 60% to 85% being singletons. The sample comprised peripheral blood. The TCR comes from a woman at least 80 years old with acute or convalescent COVID-19. V gene TRBV28 combines with J gene TRBJ1-2; 7 bases are a match to TRBD1. The CDR3 nucleotides are TGTGCCAGCAGACCACCGGGACAGATTTATGGCTACACCTTC. This codes for CASRPPGQIYGYTF.